Here is one T cell receptor (beta chain) with its context. The antigen this receptor binds is unknown. No base quality values were provided; no much bigger clone lies one nucleotide off. The data belong to a study of blood T cell repertoires in COVID-19 (dated by TCRdb to 2020 to 2022). About the study as a whole: Samples from collaborators originated in the United States, Italy and Spain and spanned both the acute and convalescent phases of COVID-19. A freely available public database, intended as a resource for researchers studying the immune response to SARS-CoV-2, is where the repertoires were released. The prospective study material was composed of cDNA or gDNA derived from T cells, B-cell-depleted T cells, or PBMCs. The dataset comprised deeply sampled blood TCRbeta repertoires from subjects exposed to, actively infected with, or recovered from COVID-19. Samples were obtained from the ongoing ImmuneRACE study (first 160 participants) and from 950 to 1,500 subjects provided by 6 global collaborators. Where available, HLA class I and class II types were taken from metadata supplied by the sample provider and were not determined by assay-based typing. The sample metadata nearly always contained a de-identified subject ID, COVID-19 status, age in years and sex. General conclusions and limits of the study: How much clinical and demographic metadata was included differed by source and by participant, and the metadata was provided uncurated.

Whole blood was collected in K2EDTA tubes by collaborating institutions according to the institutions' own protocols. For TCRbeta analysis, collaborators shipped samples in one of three forms: frozen whole blood, isolated PBMCs, or DNA extracted from either of those sample types. The germline V gene gives CDR1 as KGHDR and CDR2 as SFDVKD. Measured from the cysteine to the phenylalanine, the CDR3 is 15 residues long. The CDR3 DNA has 45 bases and is translated from base 1. The junction shows trimming of 7 bases on V and 0 bases on J, plus 15 bases between the germline ends. The immunoSEQ Assay, a bias-controlled multiplex PCR, was used to amplify TCRbeta CDR3 regions from genomic DNA. As for the authors' bioinformatics: Nucleated cell counts per sample were estimated from amplification of reference gene primers within the assay. To quantify the absolute abundance of each unique TCRbeta CDR3 rearrangement, sequence reads were collapsed and filtered. Productive Simpson clonality was computed per sample as the square root of Simpson's diversity index over productive rearrangements. The table was pulled from immuneACCESS by TCRdb, which kept in-frame rearrangements only. Such tables lose some clones; where checked, under half of the loss comes from unresolved V genes, and the rest has no known cause. V and J calls and clone size are those listed in that table; D and trimming were worked out from the DNA. The sample data list about 190,000 clones, and 75% to 90% of these were observed just once. The top ten constitute approximately 6.9% of the sample.

The source of this sequence is a man aged 60-69 years with acute or convalescent COVID-19. This sequence uses TRBV24-1 and TRBJ2-7, with TRBD1 perhaps the D gene, on 6 matching bases. The source material was peripheral blood. The nucleotide sequence reads as follows: TGTGCCACCAGCGCCGGGACAAGGAGCTCCTACGAGCAGTACTTC. Translated, it reads CATSAGTRSSYEQYF.